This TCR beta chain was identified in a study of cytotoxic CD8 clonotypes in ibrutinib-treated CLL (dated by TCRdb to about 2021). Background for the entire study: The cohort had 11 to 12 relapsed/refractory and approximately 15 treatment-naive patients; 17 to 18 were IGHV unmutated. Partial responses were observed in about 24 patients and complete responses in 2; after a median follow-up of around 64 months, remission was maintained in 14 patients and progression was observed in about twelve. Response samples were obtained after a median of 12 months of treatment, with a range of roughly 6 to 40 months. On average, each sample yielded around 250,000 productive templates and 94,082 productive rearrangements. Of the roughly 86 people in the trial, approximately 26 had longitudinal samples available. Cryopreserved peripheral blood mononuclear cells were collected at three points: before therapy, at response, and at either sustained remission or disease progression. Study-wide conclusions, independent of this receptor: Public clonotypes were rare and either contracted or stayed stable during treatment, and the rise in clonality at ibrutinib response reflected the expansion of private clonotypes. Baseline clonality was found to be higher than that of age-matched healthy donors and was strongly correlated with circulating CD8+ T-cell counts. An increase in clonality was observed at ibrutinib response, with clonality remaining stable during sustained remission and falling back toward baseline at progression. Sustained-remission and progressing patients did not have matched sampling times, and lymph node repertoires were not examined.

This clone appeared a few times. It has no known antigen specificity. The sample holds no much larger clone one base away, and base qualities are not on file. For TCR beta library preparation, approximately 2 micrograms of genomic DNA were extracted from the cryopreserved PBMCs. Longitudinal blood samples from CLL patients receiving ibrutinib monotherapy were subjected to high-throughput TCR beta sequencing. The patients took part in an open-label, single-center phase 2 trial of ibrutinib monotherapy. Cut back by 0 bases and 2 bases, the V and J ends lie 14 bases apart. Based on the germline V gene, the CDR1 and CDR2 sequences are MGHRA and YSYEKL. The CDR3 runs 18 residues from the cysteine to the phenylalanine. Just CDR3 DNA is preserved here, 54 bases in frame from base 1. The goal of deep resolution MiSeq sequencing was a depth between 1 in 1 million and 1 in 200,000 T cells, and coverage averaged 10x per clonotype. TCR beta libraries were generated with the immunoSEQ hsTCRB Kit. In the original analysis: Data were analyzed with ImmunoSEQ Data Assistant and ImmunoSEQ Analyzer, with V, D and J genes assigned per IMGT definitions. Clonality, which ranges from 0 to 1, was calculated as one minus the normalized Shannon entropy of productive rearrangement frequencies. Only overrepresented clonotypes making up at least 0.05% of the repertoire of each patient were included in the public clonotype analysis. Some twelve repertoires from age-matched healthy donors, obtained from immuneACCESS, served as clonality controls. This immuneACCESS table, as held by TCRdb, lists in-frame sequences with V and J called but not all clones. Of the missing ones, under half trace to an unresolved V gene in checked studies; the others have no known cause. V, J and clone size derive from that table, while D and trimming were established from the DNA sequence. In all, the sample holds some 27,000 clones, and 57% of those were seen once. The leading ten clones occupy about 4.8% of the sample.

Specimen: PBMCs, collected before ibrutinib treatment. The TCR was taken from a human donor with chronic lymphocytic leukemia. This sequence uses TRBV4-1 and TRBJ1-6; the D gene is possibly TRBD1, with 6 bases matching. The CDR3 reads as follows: CASSQDKAGAPYNSPLHF. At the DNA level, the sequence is TGCGCCAGCAGCCAAGATAAGGCAGGGGCCCCCTATAATTCACCCCTCCACTTT.